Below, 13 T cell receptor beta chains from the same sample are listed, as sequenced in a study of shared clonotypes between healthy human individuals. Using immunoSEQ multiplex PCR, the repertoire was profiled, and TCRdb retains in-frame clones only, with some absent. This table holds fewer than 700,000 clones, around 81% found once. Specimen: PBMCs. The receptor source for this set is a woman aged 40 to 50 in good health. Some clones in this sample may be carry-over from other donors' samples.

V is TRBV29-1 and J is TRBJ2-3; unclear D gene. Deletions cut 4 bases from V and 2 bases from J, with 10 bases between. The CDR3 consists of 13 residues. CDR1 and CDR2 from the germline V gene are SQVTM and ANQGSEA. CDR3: CSVGGVDTDTQYF. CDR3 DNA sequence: TGCAGCGTTGGGGGTGTCGACACAGATACGCAGTATTTT.

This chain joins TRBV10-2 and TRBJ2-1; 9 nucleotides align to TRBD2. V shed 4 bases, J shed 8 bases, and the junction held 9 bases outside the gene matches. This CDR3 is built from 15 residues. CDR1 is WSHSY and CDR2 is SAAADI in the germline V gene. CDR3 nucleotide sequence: TGCGCCAGCAGTGTGGGCGGGAGGGCCTTCGATGAGCAGTTCTTC. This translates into CASSVGGRAFDEQFF.

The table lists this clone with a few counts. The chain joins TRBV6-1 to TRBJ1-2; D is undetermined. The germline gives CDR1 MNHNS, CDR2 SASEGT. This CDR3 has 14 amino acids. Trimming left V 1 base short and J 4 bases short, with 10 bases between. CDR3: CASSEETLVYGYTF. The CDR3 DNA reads TGTGCCAGCAGTGAAGAGACATTAGTCTATGGCTACACCTTC.

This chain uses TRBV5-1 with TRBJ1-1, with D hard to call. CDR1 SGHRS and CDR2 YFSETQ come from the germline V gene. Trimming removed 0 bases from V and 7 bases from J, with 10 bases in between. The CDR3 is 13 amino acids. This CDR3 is CASSLEGGYEAFF. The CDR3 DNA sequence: TGCGCCAGCAGCTTGGAAGGTGGGTATGAAGCTTTCTTT.

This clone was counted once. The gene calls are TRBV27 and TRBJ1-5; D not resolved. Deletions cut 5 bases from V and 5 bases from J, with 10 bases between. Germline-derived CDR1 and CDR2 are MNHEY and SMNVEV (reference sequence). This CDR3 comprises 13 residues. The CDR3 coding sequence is TGTGCCAGCAGTACAAGGGTAGATCAGCCCCAGCATTTT. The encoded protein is CASSTRVDQPQHF.

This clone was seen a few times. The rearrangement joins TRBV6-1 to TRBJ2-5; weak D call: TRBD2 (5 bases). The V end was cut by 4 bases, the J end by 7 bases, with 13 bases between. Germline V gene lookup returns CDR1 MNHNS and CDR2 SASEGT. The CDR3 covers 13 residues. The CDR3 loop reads CASSASEGRTQYF. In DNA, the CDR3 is TGTGCCAGCAGTGCAAGCGAGGGAAGGACCCAGTACTTC.

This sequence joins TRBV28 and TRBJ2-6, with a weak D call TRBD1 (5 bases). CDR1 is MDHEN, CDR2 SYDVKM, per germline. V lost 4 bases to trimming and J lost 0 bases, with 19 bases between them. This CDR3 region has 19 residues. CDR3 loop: CASSSLARWGNSGANVLTF. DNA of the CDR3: TGTGCCAGCAGTTCATTAGCCCGGTGGGGCAACTCTGGGGCCAACGTCCTGACTTTC.

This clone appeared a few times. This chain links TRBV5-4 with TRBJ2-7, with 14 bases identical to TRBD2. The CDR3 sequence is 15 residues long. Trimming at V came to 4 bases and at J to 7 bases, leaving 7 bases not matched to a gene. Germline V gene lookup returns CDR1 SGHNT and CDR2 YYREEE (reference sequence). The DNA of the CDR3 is TGTGCCAGCAGCGTGACTAGCGGGAGGGTCGGGGAGCAGTACTTC. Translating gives CASSVTSGRVGEQYF. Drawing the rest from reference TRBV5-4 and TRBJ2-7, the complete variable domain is ETGVTQSPTHLIKTRGQQVTLRCSSQSGHNTVSWYQQALGQGPQFIFQYYREEENGRGNFPPRFSGLQFPNYSSELNVNALELDDSALYLCASSVTSGRVGEQYFGPGTRLTVT.

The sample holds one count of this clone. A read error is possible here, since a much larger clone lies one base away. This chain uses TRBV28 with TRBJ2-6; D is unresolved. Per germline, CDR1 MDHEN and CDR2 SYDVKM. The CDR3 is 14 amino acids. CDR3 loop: CAGSLLAGANVLTF. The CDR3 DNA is TGTGCCGGCAGTCTATTAGCTGGGGCCAACGTCCTGACTTTC.

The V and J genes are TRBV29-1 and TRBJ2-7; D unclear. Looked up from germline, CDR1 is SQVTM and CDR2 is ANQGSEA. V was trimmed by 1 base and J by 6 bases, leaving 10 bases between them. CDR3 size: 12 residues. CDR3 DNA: TGCAGCGTTGAAGTCTTGGGTGGCGAGCAGTACTTC. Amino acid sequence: CSVEVLGGEQYF.

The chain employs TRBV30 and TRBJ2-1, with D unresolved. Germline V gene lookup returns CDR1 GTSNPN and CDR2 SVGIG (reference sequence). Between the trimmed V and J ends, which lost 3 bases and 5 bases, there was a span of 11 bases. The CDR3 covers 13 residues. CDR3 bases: TGTGCCTGGAGCAACCGGCTAGACAATGAGCAGTTCTTC. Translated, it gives CAWSNRLDNEQFF.

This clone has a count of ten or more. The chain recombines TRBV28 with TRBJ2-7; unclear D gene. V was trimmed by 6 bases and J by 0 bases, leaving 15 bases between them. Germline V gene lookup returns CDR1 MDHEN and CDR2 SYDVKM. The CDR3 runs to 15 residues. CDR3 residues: CASRRGPSPSYEQYF. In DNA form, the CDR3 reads TGTGCCAGCAGACGCGGCCCAAGCCCCTCCTACGAGCAGTACTTC.

The CDR3 sequence: CASSLGLGHGEDEQYF. The DNA for the CDR3 is TGTGCCAGCAGCTTAGGCCTAGGACATGGCGAGGACGAGCAGTACTTC. The genes are TRBV11-1 and TRBJ2-5; TRBD1 is a possible D gene (5 bases). The DNA matches TRBJ2-7 better at its end, which makes the J call doubtful. This CDR3 region has 16 residues. Germline V gene lookup returns CDR1 SGHAT and CDR2 FQDESV (reference sequence).